This T cell receptor beta chain was obtained from a study of T-cell reconstitution after alpha-beta-depleted transplantation in children. Study-level points and caveats: Two months or so post-transplant, alpha-beta T cells reportedly derived from several hundred expanded graft clones. The main origin of T-cell counts and diversity one year after transplant was newly produced T cells. At day 60, the high TCRbeta diversity found in some patients originated from recipient T cells and thymic progenitors that had survived.

Looked up from germline, CDR1 is SGHDT and CDR2 is YYEEEE. CDR3 length equals 16 residues. V lost 1 base and J lost 2, with 15 bases in between. As regards this clonotype: The target antigen is unknown.

Researchers prepared the TCRbeta library using unique molecular identifiers, the study reports. TCRdb independently ran MiXCR on the PCR reads; one entry per CDR3 protein. The sample has 60,000 to 85,000 distinct CDR3 sequences; roughly 20% are singletons. The chain recombines TRBV5-6 with TRBJ2-5; D call uncertain. This sample comprised PBMCs, mostly from graft donor cells, obtained 360 days after TCRalphabeta/CD19-depleted stem cell transplant. The source of this sequence is a male patient aged 2 to 10 who had a stem cell transplant for acute lymphoblastic leukemia, so the T cells may come from the graft donor. The CDR3 nucleotides read TGTGCCAGCAGCTTGTTGCAGAAACAGAAACAAGAGACCCAGTACTTC. It codes for CASSLLQKQKQETQYF.